Below, one T cell receptor (beta chain) is given with its context. Its antigen is currently unknown. CDR3 length equals 13 residues. With 9 bases removed from V and 6 bases from J, the gap between germline ends came to 18 bases. Per the germline V gene, CDR1 is SGHTA and CDR2 is FQGNSA. The data belong to a study of shared clonotypes between healthy human individuals. Study-wide results and caveats: Only blood was sampled, and tissue TCR repertoires likely differ from blood ones. It was expected that sequencing depth would affect clonotype sharing among donors. Clonotypes which were not shared had lower generation probabilities than clonotypes that all four donors shared.

Profiling relied on immunoSEQ multiplex PCR, and the TCRdb table lists in-frame clones only, not all of them. This table has 2 million to 2.5 million clones, roughly 93% appearing once. This chain uses TRBV7-2 with TRBJ2-7; D possibly corresponds to TRBD2 (7 bases). The TCR originated in a man aged 18 to 29 in good health. Some clones in this sample may be carry-over from other donors' samples. Sequenced: naive CD4+ T cells from PBMCs. Subset indicated: CD45RA+ positively selected. The DNA for the CDR3 is TGTGCCAGTGGGAAAAGGGGGGGCGCCGAGCAGTACTTC. Protein product: CASGKRGGAEQYF.